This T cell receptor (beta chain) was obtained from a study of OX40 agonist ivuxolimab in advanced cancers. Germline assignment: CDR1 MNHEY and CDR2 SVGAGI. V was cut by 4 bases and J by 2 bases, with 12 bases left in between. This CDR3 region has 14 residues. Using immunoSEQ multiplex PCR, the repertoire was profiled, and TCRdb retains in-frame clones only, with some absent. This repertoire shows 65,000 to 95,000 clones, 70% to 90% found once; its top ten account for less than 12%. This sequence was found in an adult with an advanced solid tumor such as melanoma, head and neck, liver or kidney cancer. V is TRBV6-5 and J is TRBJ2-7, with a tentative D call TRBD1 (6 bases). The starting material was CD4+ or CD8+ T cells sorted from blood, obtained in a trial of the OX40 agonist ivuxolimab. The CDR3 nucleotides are TGTGCCAGCAGTTCTTCCGGGACAACCTACGAGCAGTACTTC. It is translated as CASSSSGTTYEQYF.